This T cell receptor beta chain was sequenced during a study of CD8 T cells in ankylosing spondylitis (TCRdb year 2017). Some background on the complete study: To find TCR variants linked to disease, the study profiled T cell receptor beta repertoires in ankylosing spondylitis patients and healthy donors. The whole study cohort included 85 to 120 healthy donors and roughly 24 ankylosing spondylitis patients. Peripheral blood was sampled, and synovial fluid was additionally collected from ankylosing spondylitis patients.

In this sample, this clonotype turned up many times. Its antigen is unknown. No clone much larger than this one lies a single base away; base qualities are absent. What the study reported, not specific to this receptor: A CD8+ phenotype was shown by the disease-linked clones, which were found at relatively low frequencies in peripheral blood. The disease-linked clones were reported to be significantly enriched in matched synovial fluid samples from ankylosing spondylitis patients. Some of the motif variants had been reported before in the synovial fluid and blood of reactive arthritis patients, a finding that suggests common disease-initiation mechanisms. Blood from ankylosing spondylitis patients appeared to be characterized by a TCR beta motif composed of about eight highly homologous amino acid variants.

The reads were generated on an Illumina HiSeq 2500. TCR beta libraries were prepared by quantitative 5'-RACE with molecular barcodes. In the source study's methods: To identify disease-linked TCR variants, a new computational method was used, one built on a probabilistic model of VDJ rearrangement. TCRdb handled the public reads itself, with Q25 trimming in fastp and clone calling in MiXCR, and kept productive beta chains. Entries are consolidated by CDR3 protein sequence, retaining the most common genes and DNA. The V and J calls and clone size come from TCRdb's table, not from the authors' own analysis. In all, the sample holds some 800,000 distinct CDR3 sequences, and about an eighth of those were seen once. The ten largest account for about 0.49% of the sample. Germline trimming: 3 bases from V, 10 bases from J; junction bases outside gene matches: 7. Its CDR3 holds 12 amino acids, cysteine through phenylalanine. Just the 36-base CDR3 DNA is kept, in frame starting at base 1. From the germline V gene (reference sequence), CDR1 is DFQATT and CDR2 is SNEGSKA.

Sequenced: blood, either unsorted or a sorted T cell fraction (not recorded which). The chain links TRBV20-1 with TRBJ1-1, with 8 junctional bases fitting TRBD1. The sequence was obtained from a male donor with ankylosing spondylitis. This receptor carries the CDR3 CSASMGTGTAFF. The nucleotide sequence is TGCAGTGCTAGTATGGGGACAGGAACAGCTTTCTTT.